This T cell receptor (beta chain) was observed in a study of radiation and T cells in renal cell carcinoma. Repertoires were generated with immunoSEQ multiplex PCR, while TCRdb's copy carries only in-frame clones and drops some. The sample includes around 45,000 clones, 80% to 85% of them seen just once. This clone was counted a few times. No antigen is known for it. Specified time point: blood 4 weeks post-SBRT, at nephrectomy. Treatment reported: 15 Gy SBRT to primary tumor, nephrectomy 4 weeks later. Radiation-treated patients gave blood at baseline, week 2 and week 4. Findings and caveats of the study: Top tumor clonotypes rose in blood 2 weeks post-radiation, then contracted. No pretreatment tumor biopsies were available for baseline clonotypes.

The CDR3 is 13 amino acids. Germline V CDR1 and CDR2: MNHEY, SVGAGI. V gave up 5 bases and J gave up 5 bases, with 12 bases separating them. This rearrangement joins TRBV6-5 to TRBJ2-5; D assignment may be TRBD1 or TRBD2 (5 bases each). The source of this sequence is a woman aged 70-85 years with renal cell carcinoma. This specimen consisted of blood, obtained from a patient whose treatment included radiotherapy and nephrectomy. The CDR3 loop reads CASSTWWDETQYF. For the CDR3, the DNA is TGTGCCAGCAGTACCTGGTGGGACGAGACCCAGTACTTC.